This TCR beta chain was sequenced for a study of early T cells in non-severe SARS-CoV-2 infection. The wider study: The study sequenced bulk RNA from unsorted whole blood, with chains unpaired. Study-level findings and limits: Clonotype matching in VDJdb favored anti-spike CD8 responses and did not capture private and CD4 specificities.

Individual cDNA molecules were tagged with unique molecular identifiers. TCRdb redid the calling of the 5' RACE reads with MiXCR, one entry per CDR3 protein. The table records tens of thousands of distinct CDR3 sequences, under 7.5% of them present only once. This CDR3 is 13 amino acids long. V was cut by 0 bases and J by 11 bases, with 16 bases left in between. Germline CDR1 and CDR2: GTSNPN and SVGIG (reference sequence). This clonotype was seen repeatedly, ten times or more. Its matching antigen is unknown. This TCR was sampled from an adult who was a healthcare worker with PCR-confirmed SARS-CoV-2 infection or an uninfected control (not recorded which). Sequences were obtained from whole blood. J is TRBJ1-1 and V is TRBV30; a possible D gene is TRBD1 (6 bases). The CDR3 region has the DNA TGTGCCTGGAGTGTACGAGGACAGAAGGAGGCTTTCTTT. It codes for CAWSVRGQKEAFF.